The rows below give T cell receptor beta chains drawn from one sample of a study of T cell responses to AZD1222 COVID-19 vaccine. Sequenced by immunoSEQ multiplex PCR; TCRdb stores in-frame clones only, minus some. The sample has 90,000 or so clones; around 91% are singletons. The sequences come from peripheral blood, collected 28 days after the second AZD1222 dose. Receptor source: an adult who received the AZD1222 COVID-19 vaccine. The CDR3 runs from the conserved cysteine through the conserved F or W. Fields, in order: J gene, V gene, CDR3 protein.

>TRBJ2-5|TRBV7-3
CASSLSGANQETQYF
>TRBJ2-2|TRBV28
CASSLPDRGLNTGELFF
>TRBJ1-6|TRBV28
CASSLWGDGNSPLHF
>TRBJ2-6|TRBV12-3/TRBV12-4
CASSHSGANVLTF
>TRBJ2-1|TRBV5-1
CASSPGTSGYNEQFF
>TRBJ1-6|TRBV6-6
CASSFTGQYNSPLHF
>TRBJ2-7|TRBV9
CASSAGPTGGLIAQYF
>TRBJ1-4|TRBV15
CATSRHGQGEKLFF
>TRBJ1-1|TRBV7-2
CASSLRGRVEAFF
>TRBJ1-5|TRBV6-5
CASSTNRGQPQHF
>TRBJ2-2|TRBV27
CASSLLTGELFF
>TRBJ1-1|TRBV2
CASSAEGQGTEAFF
>TRBJ1-4|TRBV11-2
CASRGGDRVYEKLFF
>TRBJ1-3|TRBV2
CASSDPGNTIYF
>TRBJ1-1|TRBV4-1
CASTRGNTEAFF
>TRBJ1-2|TRBV21-1
CASSNGGLRDSFPPSGGYTF
>TRBJ1-5|TRBV4-1
CASSSDRNQPQHF
>TRBJ1-1|TRBV19
CASSSHGQSNTEAFF
>TRBJ2-3|TRBV5-6
CASSSLTSGGTSTDTQYF
>TRBJ2-7|TRBV9
CASSTMDRGEQYF
>TRBJ1-2|TRBV2
CASTPGGTGGIVYGYTF
>TRBJ2-5|TRBV7-9
CASSFPRDRTQETQYF
>TRBJ1-2|TRBV7-2
CASSAGALSSNGYTF
>TRBJ2-3|TRBV11-3
CASGTGGTQYF
>TRBJ1-1|TRBV21-1
CASSKLRAVQGDTEAFF
>TRBJ1-2|TRBV10-3
CANQATPGYGYTF
>TRBJ1-2|TRBV9
CASSARAGYGYTF
>TRBJ2-3|TRBV9
CASSARPSGGNTDTQYF
>TRBJ1-2|TRBV28
CASSPGGGTDYGYTF
>TRBJ2-3|TRBV12-3/TRBV12-4
CASRIGDTQYF
>TRBJ2-3|TRBV10-3
CAISEPIRTSGGDEQYF
>TRBJ1-2|TRBV5-4
CASSLGSRGYGYTF
>TRBJ1-1|TRBV7-9
CASSSSTSSQAFF
>TRBJ2-2|TRBV4-2
CASSQDRGSVGEWWGGELFF
>TRBJ1-6|TRBV7-9
CASSAAGQGYSPLHF
>TRBJ1-2|TRBV5-6
CASSPTGINYGYTF
>TRBJ1-2|TRBV9
CASSQQGGDYGYTF
>TRBJ1-5|TRBV9
CASSSTGNQPQHF
>TRBJ2-1|TRBV15
CATSPLIAGGNNEQFF
>TRBJ1-2|TRBV7-3
CASSTGGRRDGYTF
>TRBJ2-1|TRBV15
CATSRFRPFNEQFF
>TRBJ1-1|TRBV11-2
CASSLEGGVNTEAFF
>TRBJ1-1|TRBV7-2
CASSLGPLKTEAFF
>TRBJ1-5|TRBV18
CASSPPSTSSNQPQHF
>TRBJ1-2|TRBV2
CASFRRTDTSNYGYTF
>TRBJ2-7|TRBV7-2
CASTPRPDAYEQYF
>TRBJ2-3|TRBV19
CASSMTGSTDTQYF
>TRBJ1-5|TRBV19
CASGGVGQGGQPQHF
>TRBJ2-1|TRBV7-2
CASSWTSGEQFF
>TRBJ1-5|TRBV12-5
CASGLGDTQPQHF
>TRBJ1-2|TRBV11-2
CASRSAGTDYGYTF
>TRBJ1-4|TRBV5-1
CASSSTGFNEKLFF
>TRBJ1-4|TRBV16
CASSQRPLDRGWSTTNEKLFF
>TRBJ2-5|TRBV28
CASSWVIQETQYF
>TRBJ1-2|TRBV24-1
CATSAAGPLGYTF
>TRBJ1-2|TRBV5-1
CASSFAGNNYGYTF
>TRBJ1-1|TRBV5-6
CASTTWGYLNTEAFF
>TRBJ1-5|TRBV19
CASSPGATIPQHF
>TRBJ2-5|TRBV5-1
CASSLAAGGRETQYF